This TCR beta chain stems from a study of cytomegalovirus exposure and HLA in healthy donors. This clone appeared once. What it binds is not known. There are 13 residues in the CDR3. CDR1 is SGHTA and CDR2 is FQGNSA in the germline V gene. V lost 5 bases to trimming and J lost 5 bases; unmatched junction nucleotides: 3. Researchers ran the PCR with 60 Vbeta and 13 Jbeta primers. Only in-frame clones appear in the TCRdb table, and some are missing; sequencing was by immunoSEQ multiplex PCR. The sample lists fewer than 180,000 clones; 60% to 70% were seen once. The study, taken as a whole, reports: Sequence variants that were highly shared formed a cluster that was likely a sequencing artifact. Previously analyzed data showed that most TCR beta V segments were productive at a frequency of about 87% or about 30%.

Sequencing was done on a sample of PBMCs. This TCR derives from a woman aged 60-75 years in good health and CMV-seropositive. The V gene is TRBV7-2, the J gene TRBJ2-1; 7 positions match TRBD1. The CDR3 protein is CASSRQGHNEQFF. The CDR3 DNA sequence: TGTGCCAGCAGCCGACAGGGTCACAATGAGCAGTTCTTC.